A single sample is the source of the 5 T cell receptor beta chains below, sequenced in a study of T cells expressing NK-cell markers. Using the 5' RACE reads, TCRdb records one entry per CDR3 protein without DNA. The sample's table shows 550,000 to 600,000 distinct CDR3 sequences. Sequenced sample: blood T cells: a sorted CD56 or NKG2C T cell subset, CD4+ or CD8+ T cells, or bulk PBMC T cells (not recorded which). These receptors were obtained from a man aged 18 to 30 in good health.

This sequence joins TRBV15 and TRBJ2-1; absent DNA, TCRdb's TRBD1 call cannot be checked. Germline CDR1 reads LNHNV; CDR2 reads YYDKDF (reference sequence). CDR3 size: 16 residues. This chain's CDR3 is CATSRVGQGGYNEQFF.

This chain connects TRBV12-3 or TRBV12-4 to TRBJ2-1. This CDR3 contains 13 residues. CDR3 sequence: CASRTSSYNEQFF.

This sequence joins TRBV5-5 and TRBJ2-1. CDR1 is SGHKS and CDR2 is YYEKEE in the germline V gene (reference sequence). The length of the CDR3 is 14 residues. The CDR3 protein is CASTLGGPANEQFF. The full variable domain, with the rest looked up from reference TRBV5-5 and TRBJ2-1, is DAGVTQSPTHLIKTRGQQVTLRCSPISGHKSVSWYQQVLGQGPQFIFQYYEKEERGRGNFPDRFSARQFPNYSSELNVNALLLGDSALYLCASTLGGPANEQFFGPGTRLTVL.

V and J are TRBV6-5 and TRBJ2-5; absent DNA, TCRdb's TRBD1 call cannot be checked. This CDR3 has 14 residues. Looked up from germline, CDR1 is MNHEY and CDR2 is SVGAGI. The CDR3 is CASSYSEGGQTQYF.

V is TRBV5-1 and J is TRBJ2-3. Germline lookup yields CDR1 SGHRS and CDR2 YFSETQ. CDR3 size: 16 residues. Here the CDR3 reads CASSPGGVLTGDTQYF.